This TCR beta chain emerged from a study of T cells after yellow fever vaccination. Background on the study: Fractions of low cell number were prepared using SMART-Seq v4 Ultra Low Input.

Study outcomes and limitations: Relatively few clonotypes were ones that appeared in both CD4 and CD8 compartments.

Comment on this clonotype: Its specificity is unknown.

A process of 5'RACE template switching, which added a universal primer site and UMIs, was used to make TCR cDNA. TCRdb recomputed calls from the 5' RACE reads with MiXCR, one row per CDR3 protein. The sample holds some 670,000 distinct CDR3 sequences; approximately 13% are singletons and the top ten take 14% to 15%. The CDR3 is made up of 13 amino acids. Germline V gives CDR1 DFQATT, CDR2 SNEGSKA (reference sequence). This TCR came from a man aged 25 to 45 who received the YFV17D yellow fever vaccine. The chain joins TRBV20-1 to TRBJ1-1; D ambiguous. Source: PBMCs, taken on the day of the yellow fever booster vaccination. The CDR3 reads CRARRTPGTEAFF. CDR3 nucleotide sequence: TGCAGAGCACGGCGGACTCCAGGCACTGAAGCTTTCTTT.